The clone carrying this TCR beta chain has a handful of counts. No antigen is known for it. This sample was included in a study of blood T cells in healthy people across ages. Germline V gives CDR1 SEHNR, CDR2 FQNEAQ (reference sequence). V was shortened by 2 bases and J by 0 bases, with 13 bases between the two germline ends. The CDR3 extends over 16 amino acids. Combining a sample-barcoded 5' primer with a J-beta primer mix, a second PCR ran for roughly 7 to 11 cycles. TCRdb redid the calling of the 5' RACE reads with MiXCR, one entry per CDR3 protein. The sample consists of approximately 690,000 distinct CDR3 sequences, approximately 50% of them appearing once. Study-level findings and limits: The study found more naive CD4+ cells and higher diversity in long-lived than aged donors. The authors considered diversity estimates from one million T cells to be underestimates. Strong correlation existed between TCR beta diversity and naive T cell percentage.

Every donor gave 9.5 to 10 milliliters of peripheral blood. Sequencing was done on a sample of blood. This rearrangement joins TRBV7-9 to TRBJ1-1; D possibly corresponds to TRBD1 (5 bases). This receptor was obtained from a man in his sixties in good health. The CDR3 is CASSLWEGVMNTEAFF. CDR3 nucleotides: TGTGCCAGCAGCTTATGGGAAGGGGTTATGAACACTGAAGCTTTCTTT.